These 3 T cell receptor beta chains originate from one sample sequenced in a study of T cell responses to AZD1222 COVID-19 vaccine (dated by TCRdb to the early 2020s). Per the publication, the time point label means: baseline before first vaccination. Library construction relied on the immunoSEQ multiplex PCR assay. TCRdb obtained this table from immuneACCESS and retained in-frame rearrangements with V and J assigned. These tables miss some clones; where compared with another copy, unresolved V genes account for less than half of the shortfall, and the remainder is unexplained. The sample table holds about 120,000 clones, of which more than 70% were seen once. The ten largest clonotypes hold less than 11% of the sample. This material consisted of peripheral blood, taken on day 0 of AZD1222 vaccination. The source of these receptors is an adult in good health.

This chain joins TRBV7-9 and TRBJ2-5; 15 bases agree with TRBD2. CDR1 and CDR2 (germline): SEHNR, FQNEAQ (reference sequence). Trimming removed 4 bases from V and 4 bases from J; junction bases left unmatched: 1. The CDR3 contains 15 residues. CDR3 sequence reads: CASSSGLAGGETQYF. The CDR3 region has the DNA TGTGCCAGCAGCTCGGGACTAGCGGGGGGAGAGACCCAGTACTTC.

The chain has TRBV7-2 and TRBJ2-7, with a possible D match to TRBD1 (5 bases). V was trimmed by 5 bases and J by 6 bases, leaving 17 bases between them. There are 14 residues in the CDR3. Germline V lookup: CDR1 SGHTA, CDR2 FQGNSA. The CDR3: CASSLRSAGREQYF. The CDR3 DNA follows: TGTGCCAGCAGCCTCCGTTCCGCAGGGCGCGAGCAGTACTTC.

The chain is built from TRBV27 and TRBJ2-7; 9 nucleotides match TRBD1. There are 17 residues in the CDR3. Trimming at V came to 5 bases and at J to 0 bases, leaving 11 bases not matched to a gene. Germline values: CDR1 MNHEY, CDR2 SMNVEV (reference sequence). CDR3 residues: CASSLSAGTGFSYEQYF. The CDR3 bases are TGTGCCAGCAGTCTTTCCGCCGGGACAGGGTTCTCCTACGAGCAGTACTTC.